This T cell receptor (beta chain) was profiled in a study of blood T cells in healthy people across ages. Next came a second PCR, run for about 6 to 12 cycles, which used a sample-barcoded 5' primer along with a J-beta primer mix. Carrying 12 random nucleotides, a template-switch adaptor labeled each individual cDNA molecule. TCRdb analysed the 5' RACE reads with MiXCR anew, one entry per CDR3 protein. This sample yields about 680,000 distinct CDR3 sequences, of which more than 40% are seen a single time; 30% to 35% belongs to the top ten. With 4 bases clipped from V and 0 bases from J, the junction kept 10 bases outside the gene matches. The germline gives CDR1 DFQATT, CDR2 SNEGSKA (reference sequence). The CDR3 totals 17 residues.

The sample comprised blood. The chain couples TRBV20-1 to TRBJ2-3; 10 positions match TRBD1. This TCR derives from an older woman in good health. CDR3 bases: TGCAGTGCTACCACCAGGGACAGGGGACTTAGCACAGATACGCAGTATTTT. This codes for CSATTRDRGLSTDTQYF.